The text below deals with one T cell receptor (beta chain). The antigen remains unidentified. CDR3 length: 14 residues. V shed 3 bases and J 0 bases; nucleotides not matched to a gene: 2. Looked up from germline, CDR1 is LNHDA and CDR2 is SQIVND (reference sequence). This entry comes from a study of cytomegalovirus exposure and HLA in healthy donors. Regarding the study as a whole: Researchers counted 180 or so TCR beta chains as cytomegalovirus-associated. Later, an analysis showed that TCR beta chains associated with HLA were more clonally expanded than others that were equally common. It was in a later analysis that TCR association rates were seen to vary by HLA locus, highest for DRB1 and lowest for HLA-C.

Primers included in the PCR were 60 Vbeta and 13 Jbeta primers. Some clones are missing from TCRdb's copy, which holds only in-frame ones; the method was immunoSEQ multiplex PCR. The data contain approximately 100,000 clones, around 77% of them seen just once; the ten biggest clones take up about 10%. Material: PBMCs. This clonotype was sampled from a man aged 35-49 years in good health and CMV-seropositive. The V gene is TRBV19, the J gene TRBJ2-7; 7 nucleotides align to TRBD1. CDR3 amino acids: CASSMGQLSYEQYF. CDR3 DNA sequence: TGTGCCAGTAGTATGGGACAGCTCTCCTACGAGCAGTACTTC.